The entry that follows covers one T cell receptor beta chain sequence. The specificity of this receptor is unknown. Base qualities are missing; no much larger clone stands one base away. Enrolling through a virtual design, the prospective study's participants ranged in age from roughly 18 to 95 years and lived across some 22 United States geographic areas. Cohort assignment in the prospective study relied on participant-reported clinical history from a screening survey and a study questionnaire. ImmuneRACE Cohort 3 recovered participants were defined by two consecutive negative NP/OP PCR tests, healthcare professional clearance, or symptom resolution. In the prospective study, mobile phlebotomists collected whole blood, serum and a nasopharyngeal or oropharyngeal swab from each participant. Over a roughly 2-month period, participants in the prospective study had the option of providing additional blood draws and questionnaires. Before DNA extraction, prospective study blood samples were shipped either frozen or at room temperature.

The data belong to a study of blood T cell repertoires in COVID-19 (TCRdb year 2020). Notes on the research overall: Collaborator samples came from the United States, Italy and Spain and covered acute and convalescent phases of COVID-19. The prospective study material was composed of cDNA or gDNA derived from T cells, B-cell-depleted T cells, or PBMCs. The dataset comprised deeply sampled blood TCRbeta repertoires from subjects exposed to, actively infected with, or recovered from COVID-19. A freely available public database, intended as a resource for researchers studying the immune response to SARS-CoV-2, is where the repertoires were released. The samples were drawn from the first 160 participants of the ongoing ImmuneRACE study and from 1,254 subjects provided by 6 global collaborators. Nearly every sample came with metadata listing a de-identified subject ID, COVID-19 status, age in years and sex. Where available, HLA class I and class II types were taken from metadata supplied by the sample provider and were not determined by assay-based typing.

Beyond this particular receptor, the publication reports: The amount of clinical and demographic metadata varied by source and participant and was provided uncurated.

V was cut back by 1 base and J by 12 bases, leaving a gap of 19 bases between them. CDR1 SGHVS and CDR2 FQNEAQ are derived from the germline V gene. The CDR3 measures 15 amino acids from cysteine to phenylalanine. Here the CDR3 DNA is all that survives: 45 bases in frame from base 1. The immunoSEQ Assay, a bias-controlled multiplex PCR, was used to amplify TCRbeta CDR3 regions from genomic DNA. The study's own analysis went as follows. Nucleated cell counts per sample were estimated from amplification of reference gene primers within the assay. To quantify the absolute abundance of each unique TCRbeta CDR3 rearrangement, sequence reads were collapsed and filtered. For each sample, productive Simpson clonality was calculated as the square root of Simpson's diversity index over productive rearrangements. The clones in this table, taken by TCRdb from immuneACCESS, are in-frame only. Not every clone is retained; where verified, under half of the shortfall comes from an unresolved V gene, and the cause of the rest is unknown. The V and J calls and clone size come from that table; D and trimming were worked out from the DNA. For this sample there are 250,000 to 350,000 clones; around 90% appear just once. The top ten constitute roughly 2.6% of the sample.

The chain is made from TRBV7-8 and TRBJ2-1; a weak D assignment points to TRBD2 (7 bases agree). The sequenced material came from PBMCs or T cells enriched from blood (not recorded which). This clonotype originated in a man aged 55 to 69 who had recovered from COVID-19. The CDR3 region reads CASSLESGGQSVQFF. The DNA sequence is given as TGTGCCAGCAGCTTAGAGTCGGGGGGCCAAAGTGTGCAGTTCTTC. Beyond the CDR3, the reference TRBV7-8 and TRBJ2-1 genes provide the residues; the full variable domain reads: GAGVSQSPRYKVAKRGQDVALRCDPISGHVSLFWYQQALGQGPEFLTYFQNEAQLDKSGLPSDRFFAERPEGSVSTLKIQRTQQEDSAVYLCASSLESGGQSVQFFGPGTRLTVL.